This is a list of T cell receptor beta chains from one sample in a study of blood T cell repertoires in COVID-19. Profiled with immunoSEQ multiplex PCR; TCRdb holds only in-frame clones, not every one. This table has about 150,000 clones, about 88% appearing once. Sequencing was carried out using peripheral blood. The receptors shown here come from a man in his fifties who had recovered from COVID-19. The conserved cysteine and the conserved F or W are not part of the CDR3 here.

J gene,V gene,CDR3 protein
TRBJ2-7,TRBV7-9,ASTPEGGSYEQY
TRBJ2-3,TRBV5-1,ASFSSPGQGTDTQY
TRBJ2-3,TRBV27,ASSSQETGHSRTQY
TRBJ1-1,TRBV7-9,ASSLDRTEAF
TRBJ2-7,TRBV7-2,ASSLVIGQLGEQY
TRBJ1-5,TRBV7-2,ASSLGGQFNQPQH
TRBJ2-7,TRBV3-1/TRBV3-2,ASCSSGSLPYEQY
TRBJ1-2,TRBV2,ASSDRTGDYGYT
TRBJ1-5,TRBV28,ASSPPGQGYSNQPQH
TRBJ2-5,TRBV25-1,ASSEYPVETQY
TRBJ2-3,TRBV9,ASSGVAGGSTDTQY
TRBJ2-5,TRBV28,ASSPGGGYVQGTQY
TRBJ1-6,TRBV9,ASSTPLGGTLYNSPLH
TRBJ2-1,TRBV12-3/TRBV12-4,ATSPQQYEQF